This entry lists 32 T cell receptor beta chains sequenced from one sample in a study of blood T cell repertoires in COVID-19. Data came from immunoSEQ multiplex PCR; TCRdb stores just in-frame clones and leaves some out. Found here are roughly 200,000 clones, approximately 85% of them singletons; the top ten hold 3% to 3.5%. The sample taken for sequencing was peripheral blood. These receptors originate from a man aged 55 to 69 with acute or convalescent COVID-19.

The chain recombines TRBV28 with TRBJ2-2; TRBD2 is a possible D gene (5 bases). CDR3 length: 15 residues. Germline V CDR1 and CDR2: MDHEN, SYDVKM. Trimming stripped 6 bases from V and 6 bases from J, with 17 bases between. CDR3 nucleotides: TGTGCCAGCAGCCTTCGATCCGGGCGGGCCGGGGAGCTGTTTTTT. As protein: CASSLRSGRAGELFF.

V is TRBV24-1 and J is TRBJ2-1; D not resolved. The V gene's germline CDR1 is KGHDR and CDR2 SFDVKD. Between the trimmed V and J ends, which lost 3 bases and 0 bases, there was a span of 5 bases. CDR3 length: 14 residues. The CDR3 sequence: CATSDTSSYNEQFF. As DNA, the CDR3 is TGTGCCACCAGTGATACGAGCTCCTACAATGAGCAGTTCTTC.

The chain couples TRBV6-5 to TRBJ1-2; D might be TRBD1 (5 bases). V lost 7 bases and J 8 bases, leaving 11 bases between the germline ends. The CDR3 spans 11 residues. The germline gives CDR1 MNHEY, CDR2 SVGAGI. CDR3 DNA: TGTGCCAGCACCTACCGGGGGGGCTACACCTTC. Amino acids: CASTYRGGYTF.

The genes are TRBV7-2 and TRBJ1-2; no clear D gene. Trimming stripped 3 bases from V and 1 base from J, with 15 bases between. CDR1 and CDR2 from the germline V gene are SGHTA and FQGNSA. This CDR3 comprises 16 residues. The DNA for the CDR3 is TGTGCCAGCAGCTTTGTGTCGGGTAACCTTAACTATGGCTACACCTTC. Translated: CASSFVSGNLNYGYTF.

The chain recombines TRBV4-2 with TRBJ2-1, with 8 bases aligning to TRBD2. CDR1 LGHNA and CDR2 YNFKEQ come from the germline V gene. The CDR3 is 19 amino acids. V lost 4 bases, J lost 5 bases, and 19 bases stayed unmatched. The CDR3 bases are TGTGCCAGCAGCCCCTTCTTTCCTATTAGCGGGAAGAGCGACAATGAGCAGTTCTTC. Translated, it gives CASSPFFPISGKSDNEQFF.

The rearrangement joins TRBV20-1 to TRBJ2-2; 11 bases align to TRBD2. Unmatched junction bases numbered 7, after V lost 3 bases and J lost 7 bases. The CDR3 is made up of 15 amino acids. CDR1 is DFQATT and CDR2 is SNEGSKA in the germline V gene (reference sequence). The CDR3 loop reads CSASGSGRVGGELFF. The CDR3 DNA follows: TGCAGTGCTAGTGGTAGCGGGAGGGTCGGCGGGGAGCTGTTTTTT.

This clone occurred once. V is TRBV12-3 or TRBV12-4 and J is TRBJ2-2, with a possible D match to TRBD2 (6 bases). This CDR3 spans 13 amino acids. The CDR3 region has the DNA TGTGCAGTAGGGCGGGGGAACACCGGGGAGCTGTTTTTT. Translation: CAVGRGNTGELFF.

The chain uses TRBV6-5 and TRBJ2-2; a weak D match, TRBD2 (5 bases). The CDR3 contains 14 residues. Trimming took off 7 bases at V and 4 bases at J, with 13 bases between the two ends. The germline V gene encodes CDR1 MNHEY and CDR2 SVGAGI. CDR3 in amino acids: CASKRERGTGELFF. The CDR3 DNA is TGTGCCAGCAAACGGGAACGGGGCACCGGGGAGCTGTTTTTT.

The chain joins TRBV5-5 to TRBJ1-2, with D unresolved. Per the germline V gene, CDR1 is SGHKS and CDR2 is YYEKEE (reference sequence). Trimming removed 2 bases from V and 7 bases from J, with 12 bases in between. The CDR3 extends over 13 amino acids. CDR3 DNA sequence: TGTGCCAGCAGCTTTGAATCGAGTTTTGGCTACACCTTC. Translated: CASSFESSFGYTF.

The rearrangement links TRBV5-1 to TRBJ2-1, with 11 positions matching TRBD2. The CDR3 runs 15 residues. J gave up 4 bases and V 5 bases, and 5 bases lay outside the gene matches. In germline, CDR1 is SGHRS, CDR2 YFSETQ. The CDR3 sequence is CASRSTSGSYNEQFF. In DNA, the CDR3 is TGCGCCAGCAGATCTACTAGCGGGAGTTACAATGAGCAGTTCTTC.

The chain is built from TRBV6-6 and TRBJ2-7; D remains ambiguous. V was trimmed by 0 bases and J by 1 base, leaving 7 bases between them. The CDR3 contains 14 residues. Per germline, CDR1 MNHNY and CDR2 SVGAGI (reference sequence). In DNA form, the CDR3 reads TGTGCCAGCAGTTACTCGAGGATTTCCTACGAGCAGTACTTC. As protein: CASSYSRISYEQYF.

The chain couples TRBV7-9 to TRBJ2-1; 14 bases are a match to TRBD2. With 5 bases clipped from V and 3 bases from J, the junction kept 3 bases outside the gene matches. There are 16 residues in the CDR3. Germline assignment: CDR1 SEHNR and CDR2 FQNEAQ (reference sequence). CDR3: CASSRTSGRRYNEQFF. As DNA, the CDR3 is TGTGCCAGCAGCCGGACTAGCGGGAGGCGCTACAATGAGCAGTTCTTC.

This clone was observed a single time. The chain joins TRBV7-9 to TRBJ2-4, with 8 bases lining up with TRBD1. This CDR3 has 15 amino acids. The germline V gene has CDR1 SEHNR and CDR2 FQNEAQ (reference sequence). The V gene end was trimmed by 3 bases and the J gene end by 4 bases; junction bases not matched to a gene: 5. CDR3 sequence: CASSFGQGAKNIQYF. The CDR3 DNA reads TGTGCCAGCAGCTTTGGCCAGGGGGCGAAAAACATTCAGTACTTC.

The V gene is TRBV4-2, the J gene TRBJ1-6, with 7 bases aligning to TRBD1. Germline V gene lookup returns CDR1 LGHNA and CDR2 YNFKEQ. The CDR3 has 16 residues. J gave up 7 bases and V 0 bases, and 6 bases lay outside the gene matches. Here the CDR3 DNA reads TGTGCCAGCAGCCAAGATCAGCAGGGGGTCAATTCACCCCTCCACTTT. Its translation is CASSQDQQGVNSPLHF.

The J gene is TRBJ1-3, the V gene TRBV7-3, with TRBD1 matching 8 bases. The CDR3 has 15 residues. Germline V gene sequence: CDR1 SGHTA, CDR2 FQGTGA. Losses at the gene ends were 5 bases for V and 3 bases for J; bases not matched to a gene: 6. CDR3 in DNA: TGTGCCAGCAGCCCACAGGGGGGAGGTGGAAACACCATATATTTT. It codes for CASSPQGGGGNTIYF.

The chain couples TRBV20-1 to TRBJ1-5; TRBD1 might be the D (5 bases). Germline lookup yields CDR1 DFQATT and CDR2 SNEGSKA (reference sequence). V was pared by 5 bases and J by 9 bases, with 11 bases between. The CDR3 runs 11 residues. For the CDR3, the DNA is TGCAGTGCTTTGGCCGGGGGGCCCCAGCATTTT. It codes for CSALAGGPQHF.

This chain connects TRBV28 to TRBJ2-1, with TRBD2 matching over 7 bases. CDR1 is MDHEN and CDR2 is SYDVKM in the germline V gene. V dropped 2 bases and J dropped 3; count of bases not matched to a gene: 4. CDR3 size: 15 residues. The CDR3 bases are TGTGCCAGCAGTTTAGGGGCTAGCGGCTACAATGAGCAGTTCTTC. It encodes CASSLGASGYNEQFF.

The genes are TRBV19 and TRBJ1-4; D remains unclear. Germline V gene data show CDR1 as LNHDA and CDR2 as SQIVND (reference sequence). This CDR3 region has 12 residues. The V gene lost 3 bases and the J gene lost 7 bases, with 6 bases spanning the gap. The CDR3 DNA sequence: TGTGCCAGTAGTATTAATTCTGAAAAACTGTTTTTT. Translation: CASSINSEKLFF.

The chain is built from TRBV7-3 and TRBJ1-1, with D possibly matching TRBD1 (5 bases). Germline lookup yields CDR1 SGHTA and CDR2 FQGTGA. CDR3 length equals 13 residues. Deletions cut 3 bases from V and 8 bases from J, with 13 bases between. The CDR3 DNA sequence: TGTGCCAGCAGCTTGGAGGAGGGGCACGAAGCTTTCTTT. Translation: CASSLEEGHEAFF.

V usage is TRBV28 and J usage is TRBJ1-4; D may be TRBD1 (6 bases). Germline V gene sequence: CDR1 MDHEN, CDR2 SYDVKM. Trimming took 2 bases from V and 8 from J, leaving 12 bases between them. There are 14 residues in the CDR3. CDR3 amino acids: CASSLGRGAEKLFF. CDR3 nucleotides: TGTGCCAGCAGTTTAGGCAGGGGAGCCGAAAAACTGTTTTTT.

The chain couples TRBV28 to TRBJ1-2; 7 positions match TRBD1. CDR3 length equals 13 residues. Per germline, CDR1 MDHEN and CDR2 SYDVKM. V lost 2 bases and J lost 6; bases outside the gene matches: 3. The CDR3: CASSLRGRHGYTF. The CDR3, as DNA: TGTGCCAGCAGTTTAAGGGGGCGCCATGGCTACACCTTC.

V and J are TRBV2 and TRBJ1-1; D is undetermined. This CDR3 spans 10 amino acids. Germline V gives CDR1 SNHLY, CDR2 FYNNEI. V lost 6 bases, J lost 11 bases, and 10 bases lay in between. Written as DNA, the CDR3 is TGTGCCAGCAGGTCAGTTTCCGCTTTCTTT. It encodes CASRSVSAFF.

The table lists this clone with a few counts. The chain is built from TRBV6-1 and TRBJ1-6, with 9 nucleotides matching TRBD1. V was pared by 2 bases and J by 12 bases, with 5 bases of the junction left unmatched. The CDR3 runs 14 residues. Germline-derived CDR1 and CDR2 are MNHNS and SASEGT. The CDR3 sequence: CASSEIGQGLPLHF. The DNA for the CDR3 is TGTGCCAGCAGTGAAATAGGACAGGGGTTACCCCTCCACTTT.

This sequence joins TRBV10-3 and TRBJ1-2; TRBD1 agrees at 12 bases. From germline, CDR1 is ENHRY and CDR2 SYGVKD. The CDR3 covers 17 residues. V was pared by 2 bases and J by 4 bases, with 8 bases of the junction left unmatched. The CDR3 sequence is CAISERGQGAEGYGYTF. CDR3 sequence (DNA): TGTGCCATCAGTGAGAGGGGACAGGGGGCCGAAGGCTATGGCTACACCTTC.

The chain couples TRBV7-9 to TRBJ2-1; D not resolved. The CDR3 is made up of 12 amino acids. CDR1 and CDR2 from the germline V gene are SEHNR and FQNEAQ (reference sequence). Between the trimmed V and J ends, which lost 5 bases and 3 bases, there was a span of 5 bases. CDR3 nucleotides: TGTGCCAGCAGCCCAATCTACAATGAGCAGTTCTTC. Its protein product is CASSPIYNEQFF.

This clone is a singleton in its sample. The chain links TRBV7-2 to TRBJ2-3; D gene ambiguous. Germline V gene sequence: CDR1 SGHTA, CDR2 FQGNSA. The V end was cut by 3 bases, the J end by 5 bases, with 9 bases between. The CDR3 is 13 amino acids. The CDR3 protein is CASSFNFRDTQYF. CDR3 coding DNA: TGTGCCAGCAGCTTCAATTTCAGAGATACGCAGTATTTT.

The genes are TRBV5-1 and TRBJ1-4; a possible D gene is TRBD1 (6 bases). Germline V gene sequence: CDR1 SGHRS, CDR2 YFSETQ. CDR3 length equals 13 residues. Trimming pared 3 bases from V and 7 bases from J, leaving 10 bases between. CDR3 coding DNA: TGCGCCAGCAGCTACACAGGGCCTGAAAAACTGTTTTTT. As protein: CASSYTGPEKLFF. Full variable domain (outside the CDR3, taken from reference TRBV5-1 and TRBJ1-4): KAGVTQTPRYLIKTRGQQVTLSCSPISGHRSVSWYQQTPGQGLQFLFEYFSETQRNKGNFPGRFSGRQFSNSRSEMNVSTLELGDSALYLCASSYTGPEKLFFGSGTQLSVL.

The V call is TRBV19, the J call TRBJ1-6; D call uncertain. The germline CDR1 and CDR2 sequences are LNHDA and SQIVND (reference sequence). Trimming left V 3 bases short and J 5 bases short, with 8 bases between. The CDR3 has 14 amino acids. CDR3 sequence: CASSIWQNNSPLHF. CDR3 coding DNA: TGTGCCAGTAGTATCTGGCAGAATAATTCACCCCTCCACTTT.

The chain uses TRBV6-5 and TRBJ1-6, with 8 bases that match TRBD1. The V segment lost 6 bases and the J segment 7 bases; nucleotides outside the gene matches: 5. Germline CDR1 reads MNHEY; CDR2 reads SVGAGI. The CDR3 has 14 amino acids. The CDR3 sequence is CASRNRGNNSPLHF. Written as DNA, the CDR3 is TGTGCCAGCAGAAACAGGGGGAACAATTCACCCCTCCACTTT.

Here the CDR3 reads CASNRVLTEAFF. The CDR3 DNA reads TGTGCCAGCAACAGGGTTTTGACTGAAGCTTTCTTT. The chain has TRBV28 and TRBJ1-1, with TRBD1 as a possible D gene (6 bases). CDR1 MDHEN and CDR2 SYDVKM come from the germline V gene. The CDR3 is 12 amino acids. Trimming took off 7 bases at V and 5 bases at J, with 11 bases between the two ends.

This rearrangement joins TRBV5-4 to TRBJ2-3, with a possible D match to TRBD1 (5 bases). CDR1 SGHNT and CDR2 YYREEE come from the germline V gene (reference sequence). CDR3 length: 16 residues. Trimming removed 4 bases at V and 0 bases at J, with 15 bases between. CDR3 coding DNA: TGTGCCAGCAGCCCTCGACAGCCCAGTAGCACAGATACGCAGTATTTT. Translating gives CASSPRQPSSTDTQYF. The full variable domain, rest sourced from reference TRBV5-4 and TRBJ2-3, is ETGVTQSPTHLIKTRGQQVTLRCSSQSGHNTVSWYQQALGQGPQFIFQYYREEENGRGNFPPRFSGLQFPNYSSELNVNALELDDSALYLCASSPRQPSSTDTQYFGPGTRLTVL.

This clone was found a few times. The chain has TRBV18 and TRBJ2-5; no firm D call. Trimming removed 6 bases from V and 2 bases from J, with 10 bases in between. The CDR3 covers 13 residues. The germline CDR1 and CDR2 sequences are KGHSH and LQKENI. The CDR3 region is CASSRNQQETQYF. CDR3 bases: TGTGCCAGCTCCAGAAATCAACAAGAGACCCAGTACTTC.